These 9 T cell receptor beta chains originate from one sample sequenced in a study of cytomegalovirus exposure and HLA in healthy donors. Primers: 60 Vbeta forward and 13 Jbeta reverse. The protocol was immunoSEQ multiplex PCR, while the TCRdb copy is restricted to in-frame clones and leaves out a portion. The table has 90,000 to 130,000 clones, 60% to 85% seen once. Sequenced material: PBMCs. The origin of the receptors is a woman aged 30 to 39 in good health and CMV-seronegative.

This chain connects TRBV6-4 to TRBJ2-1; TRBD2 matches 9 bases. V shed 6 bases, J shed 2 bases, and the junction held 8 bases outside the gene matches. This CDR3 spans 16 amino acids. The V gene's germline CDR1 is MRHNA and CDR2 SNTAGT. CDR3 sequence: CASRTLAGKPYNEQFF. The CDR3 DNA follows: TGTGCCAGCAGGACTCTAGCGGGAAAACCCTACAATGAGCAGTTCTTC.

The CDR3 spells CASNGLAGNTGELFF. CDR3 in DNA: TGTGCCAGCAACGGACTAGCGGGGAACACCGGGGAGCTGTTTTTT. The chain combines TRBV9 with TRBJ2-2, with 11 bases that match TRBD2. The V and J ends lost 6 bases and 1 base, in that order; junction bases with no gene match: 2. The CDR3 length is 15 residues. Per germline, CDR1 SGDLS and CDR2 YYNGEE.

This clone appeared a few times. The CDR3: CASSGARETQYF. DNA for the CDR3: TGTGCCAGCTCAGGGGCCAGGGAGACCCAGTACTTC. This chain joins TRBV13 and TRBJ2-5; TRBD1 is a possible D gene (6 bases). Germline CDR1 is PRHDT and CDR2 is FYEKMQ (reference sequence). The CDR3 runs to 12 residues. The ends were cut back, 8 bases at V and 5 bases at J, with 12 bases in the middle.

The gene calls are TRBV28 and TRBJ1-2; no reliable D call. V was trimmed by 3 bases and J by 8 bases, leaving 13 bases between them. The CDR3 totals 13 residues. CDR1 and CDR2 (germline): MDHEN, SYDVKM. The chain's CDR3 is CASSFDTVRGYTF. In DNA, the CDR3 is TGTGCCAGCAGTTTTGACACCGTCCGGGGCTACACCTTC.

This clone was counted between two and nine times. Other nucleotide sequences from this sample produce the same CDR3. The CDR3 DNA reads as TGCGCCAGCAGCCAAGCGGGACAGGGTAACACTGAAGCTTTCTTT. This translates into CASSQAGQGNTEAFF. The chain links TRBV4-3 to TRBJ1-1, with 9 nucleotides matching TRBD1. The CDR3 has 15 amino acids. Looked up from germline, CDR1 is LGHNA and CDR2 is YSLEER. The ends lost 1 base at V and 2 bases at J; junction bases unmatched: 2.

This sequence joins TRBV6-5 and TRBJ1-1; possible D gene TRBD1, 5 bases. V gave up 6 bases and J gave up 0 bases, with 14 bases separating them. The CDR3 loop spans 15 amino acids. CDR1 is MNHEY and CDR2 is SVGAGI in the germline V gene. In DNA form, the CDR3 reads TGTGCCAGCAGCTCCGGCACAGGCATGAACACTGAAGCTTTCTTT. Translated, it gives CASSSGTGMNTEAFF.

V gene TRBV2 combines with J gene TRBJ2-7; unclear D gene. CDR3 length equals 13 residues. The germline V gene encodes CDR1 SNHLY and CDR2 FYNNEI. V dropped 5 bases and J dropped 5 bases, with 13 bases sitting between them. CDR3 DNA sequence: TGTGCCAGCAGTCCTTTGGGCCAGGACGAGCAGTACTTC. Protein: CASSPLGQDEQYF.

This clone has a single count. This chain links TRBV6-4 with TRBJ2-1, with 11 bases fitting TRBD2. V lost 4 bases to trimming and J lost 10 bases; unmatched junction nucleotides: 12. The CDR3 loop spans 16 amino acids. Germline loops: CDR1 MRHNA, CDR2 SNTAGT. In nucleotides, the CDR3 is TGTGCCAGCAGTGTGGGGGGGACTAGCGGTTTCAGAGAGCAGTTCTTC. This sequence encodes CASSVGGTSGFREQFF.

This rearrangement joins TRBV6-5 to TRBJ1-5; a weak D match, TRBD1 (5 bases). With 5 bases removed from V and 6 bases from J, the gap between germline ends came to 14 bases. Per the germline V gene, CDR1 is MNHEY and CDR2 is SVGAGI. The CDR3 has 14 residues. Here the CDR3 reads CASSREPRVQPQHF. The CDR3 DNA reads TGTGCCAGCAGTCGGGAGCCCAGGGTTCAGCCCCAGCATTTT.